The next 25 T cell receptor beta chains were all read from a single sample in a study of technical replicates of blood from several donors. Assay: immunoSEQ multiplex PCR; the TCRdb copy retains only in-frame clones and omits some. The table includes some 79,000 clones, about 90% detected once. Sequenced input: T cells isolated from PBMCs. The source is a human donor in good health. Some clones in this sample may be carry-over from other donors' samples.

The rearrangement uses TRBV11-3 and TRBJ2-1, with TRBD2 matching over 10 bases. Germline V gene data show CDR1 as SGHNT and CDR2 as YENEEA. The CDR3 is 18 residues long. V lost 6 bases, J lost 1 base, and 12 bases stayed unmatched. The CDR3, as DNA: TGTGCCAGCAGTCCTAGCGGGAGTAGGGTGCTTTCCTACAATGAGCAGTTCTTC. The encoded protein is CASSPSGSRVLSYNEQFF.

V usage is TRBV19 and J usage is TRBJ1-5; tentatively, D is TRBD1 (5 bases). Germline V gene data show CDR1 as LNHDA and CDR2 as SQIVND (reference sequence). The CDR3 is made up of 17 amino acids. Trimming cost V 5 bases and J 5 bases, with 22 bases left between them. CDR3 in amino acids: CASSAIGREWLYQPQHF. CDR3 sequence (DNA): TGTGCCAGTAGTGCCATAGGCAGGGAATGGTTGTATCAGCCCCAGCATTTT.

The V and J genes are TRBV6-4 and TRBJ1-1; TRBD1 is a possible D gene (5 bases). This CDR3 is 13 amino acids long. The V and J ends lost 3 bases and 8 bases respectively, with 13 bases between them. In germline, CDR1 is MRHNA, CDR2 SNTAGT. The CDR3, as DNA: TGTGCCAGCAGTGAGCAGGGAGGGTTGGAAGCTTTCTTT. Its translation: CASSEQGGLEAFF.

The chain links TRBV9 to TRBJ2-2; TRBD2 aligns across 13 bases. Germline V gene data show CDR1 as SGDLS and CDR2 as YYNGEE. CDR3 length: 17 residues. V was pared by 2 bases and J by 3 bases, with 4 bases of the junction left unmatched. DNA of the CDR3: TGTGCCAGCAGCGTTAGACTAGCGGGAGGCGACACCGGGGAGCTGTTTTTT. Translated: CASSVRLAGGDTGELFF.

The chain is built from TRBV28 and TRBJ2-7; D is possibly TRBD2 (6 bases). The CDR3 length is 13 residues. Per germline, CDR1 MDHEN and CDR2 SYDVKM. Trimming took 6 bases from V and 6 from J, leaving 15 bases between them. CDR3 sequence: CASSQPWDFEQYF. The CDR3 DNA is TGTGCCAGCAGCCAACCGTGGGACTTCGAGCAGTACTTC.

The chain combines TRBV4-3 with TRBJ2-2; 8 positions agree with TRBD1. The CDR3 sequence is 15 residues long. In germline, CDR1 is LGHNA, CDR2 YSLEER. Trimming cost V 4 bases and J 7 bases; bases outside gene matches: 8. The CDR3 sequence is CASSRNRGINGELFF. CDR3 DNA: TGCGCCAGCAGCCGGAACAGGGGGATAAACGGGGAGCTGTTTTTT.

This chain links TRBV27 with TRBJ2-3, with a possible D match to TRBD2 (5 bases). Trimming stripped 7 bases from V and 4 bases from J, with 24 bases between. The germline CDR1 and CDR2 sequences are MNHEY and SMNVEV (reference sequence). The CDR3 totals 17 residues. The CDR3 DNA reads as TGTGCCAGCAAAGGGTTGCGATCTAGCAAGATCGCAGATACGCAGTATTTT. The encoded protein is CASKGLRSSKIADTQYF.

V and J are TRBV10-2 and TRBJ2-1, with TRBD2 identical over 10 bases. Germline lookup yields CDR1 WSHSY and CDR2 SAAADI. V was pared by 6 bases and J by 4 bases, with 3 bases of the junction left unmatched. There are 14 residues in the CDR3. The CDR3 bases are TGCGCCAGCAGCTTAGCGGGAGGATACAATGAGCAGTTCTTC. It yields the protein CASSLAGGYNEQFF.

The chain couples TRBV27 to TRBJ2-3; 16 positions agree with TRBD2. The germline V gene encodes CDR1 MNHEY and CDR2 SMNVEV (reference sequence). The CDR3 runs to 15 residues. Losses at the gene ends were 8 bases for V and 6 bases for J; bases not matched to a gene: 5. CDR3 DNA: TGTGCCAGCGGGACTAGCGGGAGGGTTTTGGATACGCAGTATTTT. Encoded protein: CASGTSGRVLDTQYF.

The rearrangement uses TRBV7-9 and TRBJ2-7; 12 nucleotides agree with TRBD2. The CDR3 length is 15 residues. Germline V gene sequence: CDR1 SEHNR, CDR2 FQNEAQ (reference sequence). The trim removed 5 bases at V and 6 bases at J, leaving 8 bases unmatched. The CDR3 spells CASSLLAGGPVEQYF. In DNA, the CDR3 is TGTGCCAGCAGCCTACTAGCGGGAGGCCCCGTCGAGCAGTACTTC.

This clone was detected only a few times. This sequence joins TRBV10-3 and TRBJ2-1; 8 bases align to TRBD1. V lost 2 bases and J lost 5; bases outside the gene matches: 2. CDR3 length: 14 residues. Germline CDR1 ENHRY, CDR2 SYGVKD. CDR3 amino acids: CAISEGQGNNEQFF. The CDR3 DNA follows: TGTGCCATCAGTGAGGGACAGGGAAACAATGAGCAGTTCTTC.

The chain uses TRBV2 and TRBJ2-3; TRBD2 aligns across 8 bases. V was clipped by 10 bases and J by 0 bases; unmatched bases: 6. CDR1 is SNHLY and CDR2 is FYNNEI in the germline V gene. The CDR3 has 14 residues. The CDR3: CANQAGASTDTQYF. The CDR3 region has the DNA TGTGCCAACCAAGCGGGGGCTAGCACAGATACGCAGTATTTT. The complete variable domain, with remaining parts taken from reference TRBV2 and TRBJ2-3, reads EPEVTQTPSHQVTQMGQEVILRCVPISNHLYFYWYRQILGQKVEFLVSFYNNEISEKSEIFDDQFSVERPDGSNFTLKIRSTKLEDSAMYFCANQAGASTDTQYFGPGTRLTVL.

This chain connects TRBV19 to TRBJ2-2; D may be TRBD2 (6 bases). V was trimmed by 0 bases and J by 6 bases, leaving 11 bases between them. This CDR3 contains 15 residues. In germline, CDR1 is LNHDA, CDR2 SQIVND (reference sequence). This CDR3 reads CASSIDHWGAGELFF. CDR3 nucleotides: TGTGCCAGTAGTATAGATCACTGGGGGGCCGGGGAGCTGTTTTTT.

The chain links TRBV6-4 to TRBJ1-1; D might be TRBD1 (5 bases). The ends were cut back, 2 bases at V and 10 bases at J, with 11 bases in the middle. CDR1 is MRHNA and CDR2 is SNTAGT in the germline V gene. This CDR3 region has 12 residues. The CDR3: CASSDRGGRAFF. The CDR3 nucleotides are TGTGCCAGCAGTGACAGGGGAGGAAGAGCTTTCTTT.

This sequence joins TRBV28 and TRBJ2-1; D unclear. This CDR3 has 15 amino acids. Germline-derived CDR1 and CDR2 are MDHEN and SYDVKM. With 4 bases removed from V and 0 bases from J, the gap between germline ends came to 10 bases. The CDR3 DNA is TGTGCCAGCAGTTCCGCATCGAGCTCCTACAATGAGCAGTTCTTC. As protein: CASSSASSSYNEQFF.

This clone was counted a single time. The chain carries TRBV27 and TRBJ1-5; 9 positions match TRBD1. The V gene end was trimmed by 6 bases and the J gene end by 0 bases; junction bases not matched to a gene: 3. CDR3 size: 15 residues. Per germline, CDR1 MNHEY and CDR2 SMNVEV (reference sequence). CDR3 amino acids: CASSWGQGSNQPQHF. The DNA of the CDR3 is TGTGCCAGCAGCTGGGGACAGGGTAGCAATCAGCCCCAGCATTTT.

The chain is built from TRBV11-3 and TRBJ2-5; no firm D call. Germline V gives CDR1 SGHNT, CDR2 YENEEA. The V gene lost 7 bases and the J gene lost 7 bases, with 19 bases spanning the gap. This CDR3 spans 14 amino acids. CDR3 DNA: TGTGCCAGCAAATCACGCGACGATGGCGGGACCCAGTACTTC. Translating it yields CASKSRDDGGTQYF.

The chain is built from TRBV5-5 and TRBJ2-7; 11 bases line up with TRBD2. The length of the CDR3 is 15 residues. With V trimmed by 0 bases and J by 6 bases, 5 bases remained unmatched. The germline CDR1 and CDR2 sequences are SGHKS and YYEKEE (reference sequence). The CDR3 nucleotides read TGTGCCAGCAGCTTGGTGGCTAGCGGGAGGTTCGAGCAGTACTTC. Its protein is CASSLVASGRFEQYF.

This chain uses TRBV11-2 with TRBJ2-1; the match to TRBD2 covers 8 bases. With V trimmed by 10 bases and J by 9 bases, 8 bases remained unmatched. This CDR3 has 12 amino acids. The germline V gene encodes CDR1 SGHAT and CDR2 FQNNGV. The CDR3 spells CATPTTSGEQFF. For the CDR3, the DNA is TGTGCCACCCCAACTACTAGCGGTGAGCAGTTCTTC.

CDR3 sequence reads: CASGGRDRSYEQYF. The CDR3 nucleotides read TGTGCCAGCGGGGGCCGGGACAGATCCTACGAGCAGTACTTC. This chain joins TRBV2 and TRBJ2-7; TRBD1 aligns across 7 bases. Germline CDR1 is SNHLY and CDR2 is FYNNEI. The length of the CDR3 is 14 residues. Germline trimming cut 8 bases from V and 1 base from J; bases unmatched to any gene: 8.

This clone came up once. This chain connects TRBV4-3 to TRBJ2-2; a weak D match, TRBD1 (5 bases). Germline-derived CDR1 and CDR2 are LGHNA and YSLEER. The CDR3 sequence is 18 residues long. Trimming pared 1 base from V and 4 bases from J, leaving 19 bases between. The CDR3 DNA reads as TGCGCCAGCAGCCAAGTAGACAGCCCCAGGGCGCCCACCGGGGAGCTGTTTTTT. This codes for CASSQVDSPRAPTGELFF.

The chain links TRBV5-6 to TRBJ2-7; tentative D call: TRBD1 (6 bases). The CDR3 totals 15 residues. V lost 3 bases, J lost 0 bases, and 13 bases lay in between. Germline lookup yields CDR1 SGHDT and CDR2 YYEEEE. The CDR3 is CASSSYREFSYEQYF. The CDR3 bases are TGTGCCAGCAGCTCCTACAGGGAGTTCTCCTACGAGCAGTACTTC.

V usage is TRBV29-1 and J usage is TRBJ1-5, with D perhaps matching TRBD1 (5 bases). Germline-derived CDR1 and CDR2 are SQVTM and ANQGSEA. CDR3 length: 13 amino acids. Trimming stripped 4 bases from V and 6 bases from J, with 13 bases between. This CDR3 is CSVGRDRGQPQHF. DNA of the CDR3: TGCAGCGTTGGGCGAGACAGAGGTCAGCCCCAGCATTTT. The full variable domain, its missing parts supplied by reference TRBV29-1 and TRBJ1-5, is SAVISQKPSRDICQRGTSLTIQCQVDSQVTMMFWYRQQPGQSLTLIATANQGSEATYESGFVIDKFPISRPNLTFSTLTVSNMSPEDSSIYLCSVGRDRGQPQHFGDGTRLSIL.

The chain employs TRBV25-1 and TRBJ2-1; 9 bases agree with TRBD1. The trim removed 8 bases at V and 9 bases at J, leaving 8 bases unmatched. This CDR3 spans 13 amino acids. The germline V gene has CDR1 MGHDK and CDR2 SYGVNS. CDR3 residues: CASAGTGLPEQFF. CDR3 bases: TGTGCCAGCGCCGGGACAGGGCTGCCTGAGCAGTTCTTC. Full variable domain (rest looked up from reference TRBV25-1 and TRBJ2-1): EADIYQTPRYLVIGTGKKITLECSQTMGHDKMYWYQQDPGMELHLIHYSYGVNSTEKGDLSSESTVSRIRTEHFPLTLESARPSHTSQYLCASAGTGLPEQFFGPGTRLTVL.

This rearrangement joins TRBV30 to TRBJ2-1; 9 bases align to TRBD1. The CDR3 sequence is 16 residues long. Germline trimming cut 5 bases from V and 4 bases from J; bases unmatched to any gene: 12. Germline CDR1 reads GTSNPN; CDR2 reads SVGIG (reference sequence). CDR3 coding DNA: TGTGCCTGGGACCAATCCGGGACAGGGAAGTACAATGAGCAGTTCTTC. Translation gives CAWDQSGTGKYNEQFF.